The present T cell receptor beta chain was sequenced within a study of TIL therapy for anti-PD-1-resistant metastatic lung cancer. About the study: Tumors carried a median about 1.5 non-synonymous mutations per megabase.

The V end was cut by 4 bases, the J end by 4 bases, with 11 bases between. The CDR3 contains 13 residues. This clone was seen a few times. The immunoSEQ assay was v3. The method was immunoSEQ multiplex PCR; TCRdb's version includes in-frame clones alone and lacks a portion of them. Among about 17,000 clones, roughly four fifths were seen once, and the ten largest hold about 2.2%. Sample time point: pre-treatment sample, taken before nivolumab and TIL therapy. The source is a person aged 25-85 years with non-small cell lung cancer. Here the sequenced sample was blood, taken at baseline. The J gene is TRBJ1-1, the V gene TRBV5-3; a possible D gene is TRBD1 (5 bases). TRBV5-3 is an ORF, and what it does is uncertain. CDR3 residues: CARSHDRATEAFF. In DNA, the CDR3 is TGTGCCAGAAGCCATGACAGAGCCACTGAAGCTTTCTTT.